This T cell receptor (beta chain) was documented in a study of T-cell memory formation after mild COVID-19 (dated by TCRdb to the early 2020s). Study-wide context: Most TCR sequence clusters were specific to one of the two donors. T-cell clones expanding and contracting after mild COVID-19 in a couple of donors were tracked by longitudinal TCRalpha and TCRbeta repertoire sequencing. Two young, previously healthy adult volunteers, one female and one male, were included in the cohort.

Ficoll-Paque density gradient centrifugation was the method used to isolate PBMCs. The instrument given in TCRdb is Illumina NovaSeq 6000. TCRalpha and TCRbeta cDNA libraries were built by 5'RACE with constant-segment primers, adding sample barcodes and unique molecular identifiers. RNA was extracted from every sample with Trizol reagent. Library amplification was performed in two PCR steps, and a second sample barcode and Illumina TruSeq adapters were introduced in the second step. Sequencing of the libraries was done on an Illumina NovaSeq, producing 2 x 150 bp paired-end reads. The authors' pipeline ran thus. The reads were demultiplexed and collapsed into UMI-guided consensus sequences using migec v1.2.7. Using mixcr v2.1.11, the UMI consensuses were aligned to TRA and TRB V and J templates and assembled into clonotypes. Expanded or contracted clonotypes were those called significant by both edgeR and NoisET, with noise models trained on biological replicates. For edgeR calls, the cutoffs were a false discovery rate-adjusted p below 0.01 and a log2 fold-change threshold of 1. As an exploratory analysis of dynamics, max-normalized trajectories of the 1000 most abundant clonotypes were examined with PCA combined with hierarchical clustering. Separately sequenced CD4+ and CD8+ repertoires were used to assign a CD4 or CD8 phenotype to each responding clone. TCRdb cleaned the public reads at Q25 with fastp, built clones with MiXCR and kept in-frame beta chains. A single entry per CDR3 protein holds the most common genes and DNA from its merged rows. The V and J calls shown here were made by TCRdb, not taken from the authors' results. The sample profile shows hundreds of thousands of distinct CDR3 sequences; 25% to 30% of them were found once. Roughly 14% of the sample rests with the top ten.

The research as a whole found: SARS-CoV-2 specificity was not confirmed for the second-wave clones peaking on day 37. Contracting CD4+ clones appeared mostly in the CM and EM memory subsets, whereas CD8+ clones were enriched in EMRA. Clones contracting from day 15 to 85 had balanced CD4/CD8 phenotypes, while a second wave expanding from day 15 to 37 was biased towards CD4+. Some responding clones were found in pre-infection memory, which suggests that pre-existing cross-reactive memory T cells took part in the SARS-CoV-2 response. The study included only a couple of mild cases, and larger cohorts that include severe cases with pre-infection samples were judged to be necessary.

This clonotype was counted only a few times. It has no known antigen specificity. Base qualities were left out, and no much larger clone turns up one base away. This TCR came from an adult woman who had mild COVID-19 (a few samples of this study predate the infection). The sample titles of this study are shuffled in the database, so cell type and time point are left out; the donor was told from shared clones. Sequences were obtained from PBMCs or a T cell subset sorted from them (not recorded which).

The DNA sequence reads TGTGCCAGCAGTCTACTAGCGGACGTGTACAATGAGCAGTTCTTC. Translated, this gives CASSLLADVYNEQFF. The chain is made from TRBV14 and TRBJ2-1; the central 8 bases match TRBD2. The germline V gene gives CDR1 as SGHDN and CDR2 as FVKESK. Ends trimmed: V by 6 bases, J by 4 bases; bases unmatched to a gene: 8. The CDR3 covers 15 residues, taking in both the cysteine and the phenylalanine. Of all the DNA, just the CDR3 is kept, 45 bases in frame from base 1. Here the CDR3 is joined to the reference TRBV14 and TRBJ2-1 genes, and the full variable domain is: EAGVTQFPSHSVIEKGQTVTLRCDPISGHDNLYWYRRVMGKEIKFLLHFVKESKQDESGMPNNRFLAERTGGTYSTLKVQPAELEDSGVYFCASSLLADVYNEQFFGPGTRLTVL.